The clone carrying this T cell receptor (beta chain) was counted only a few times. Seattle cases were enrolled at active infection and followed longitudinally. These data originate in a study of blood T cell repertoires in COVID-19. Study background: From the United States, Italy and Spain came samples of acute and convalescent COVID-19.

Trimming pared 2 bases from V and 7 bases from J, leaving 21 bases between. Germline V CDR1 and CDR2: LNHDA, SQIVND (reference sequence). The CDR3 totals 17 residues. The repertoire was sequenced with immunoSEQ multiplex PCR; TCRdb's copy has only in-frame clones and lacks some. The data show approximately 300,000 clones, roughly 90% seen once. This TCR came from a woman aged 40 to 55 with COVID-19, enrolled during active disease. The genes are TRBV19 and TRBJ1-5; TRBD1 might be the D (6 bases). The sequenced material came from peripheral blood. In DNA, the CDR3 is TGTGCCAGTAGTATAAGGGGATTCAAGGGGGAAGGACAGCCCCAGCATTTT. Translation: CASSIRGFKGEGQPQHF.